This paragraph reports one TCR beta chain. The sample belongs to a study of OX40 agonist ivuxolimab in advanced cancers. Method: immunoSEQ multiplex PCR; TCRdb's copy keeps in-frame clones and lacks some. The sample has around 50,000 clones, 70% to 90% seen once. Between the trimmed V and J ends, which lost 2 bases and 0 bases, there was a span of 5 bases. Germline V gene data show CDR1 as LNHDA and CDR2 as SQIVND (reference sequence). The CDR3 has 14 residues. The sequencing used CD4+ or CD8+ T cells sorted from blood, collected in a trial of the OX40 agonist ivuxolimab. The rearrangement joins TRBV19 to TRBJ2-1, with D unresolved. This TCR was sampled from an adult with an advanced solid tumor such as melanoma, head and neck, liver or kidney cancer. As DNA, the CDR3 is TGTGCCAGTAGTATAATGAGCTCCTACAATGAGCAGTTCTTC. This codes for CASSIMSSYNEQFF.